This T cell receptor beta chain is drawn from a study of spatial heterogeneity in lung cancer. At the level of the study: In tumor regions, TCR transcript counts tracked strongly with a T cell module score from matched bulk RNA-seq.

General study findings and limits: For expanded intratumoral alpha and beta TCRs, counts tracked tumor mutation counts.

This clonotype was seen ten or more times. The antigen remains unidentified. One entry per CDR3 protein, called by TCRdb with MiXCR from the 5' RACE reads. This sample yields around 100,000 distinct CDR3 sequences, of which about 4.6% are seen a single time; around 20% belongs to the top ten. Noted time point: sample taken at primary tumor resection. The CDR3 consists of 12 residues. V lost 7 bases to trimming and J lost 10 bases, with 11 bases between them. Germline CDR1 is SNHLY and CDR2 is FYNNEI. The receptor was isolated from a male donor with early-stage non-small cell lung cancer. This sample comprised lung tumor tissue, obtained at surgery. The rearrangement links TRBV2 to TRBJ1-6; D gene ambiguous. CDR3 nucleotide sequence: TGTGCCAGCACGGCAGGCAACTCACCCCTCCACTTT. It codes for CASTAGNSPLHF.